The clone carrying this T cell receptor (beta chain) was observed a handful of times. This CDR3 is built from 13 residues. Germline V gene sequence: CDR1 SNHLY, CDR2 FYNNEI. The sample is drawn from a study of T cells after yellow fever vaccination. TCRdb re-called the 5' RACE reads with MiXCR, one entry per CDR3 protein. Of about 300,000 distinct CDR3 sequences in the sample, about 10% were seen once. The gene calls are TRBV2 and TRBJ1-1; D unclear. The specimen was CD4+ T cells sorted from PBMCs, collected 5 days after the yellow fever booster vaccination. This TCR was recovered from a man younger than 35 who received the YFV17D yellow fever vaccine. The CDR3 DNA is TGTGTATCGAGTTTGGACCAGAACACTGAAGCTTTCTTT. Translation: CVSSLDQNTEAFF. Full variable domain (outside the CDR3, taken from reference TRBV2 and TRBJ1-1): EPEVTQTPSHQVTQMGQEVILRCVPISNHLYFYWYRQILGQKVEFLVSFYNNEISEKSEIFDDQFSVERPDGSNFTLKIRSTKLEDSAMYFCVSSLDQNTEAFFGQGTRLTVV.